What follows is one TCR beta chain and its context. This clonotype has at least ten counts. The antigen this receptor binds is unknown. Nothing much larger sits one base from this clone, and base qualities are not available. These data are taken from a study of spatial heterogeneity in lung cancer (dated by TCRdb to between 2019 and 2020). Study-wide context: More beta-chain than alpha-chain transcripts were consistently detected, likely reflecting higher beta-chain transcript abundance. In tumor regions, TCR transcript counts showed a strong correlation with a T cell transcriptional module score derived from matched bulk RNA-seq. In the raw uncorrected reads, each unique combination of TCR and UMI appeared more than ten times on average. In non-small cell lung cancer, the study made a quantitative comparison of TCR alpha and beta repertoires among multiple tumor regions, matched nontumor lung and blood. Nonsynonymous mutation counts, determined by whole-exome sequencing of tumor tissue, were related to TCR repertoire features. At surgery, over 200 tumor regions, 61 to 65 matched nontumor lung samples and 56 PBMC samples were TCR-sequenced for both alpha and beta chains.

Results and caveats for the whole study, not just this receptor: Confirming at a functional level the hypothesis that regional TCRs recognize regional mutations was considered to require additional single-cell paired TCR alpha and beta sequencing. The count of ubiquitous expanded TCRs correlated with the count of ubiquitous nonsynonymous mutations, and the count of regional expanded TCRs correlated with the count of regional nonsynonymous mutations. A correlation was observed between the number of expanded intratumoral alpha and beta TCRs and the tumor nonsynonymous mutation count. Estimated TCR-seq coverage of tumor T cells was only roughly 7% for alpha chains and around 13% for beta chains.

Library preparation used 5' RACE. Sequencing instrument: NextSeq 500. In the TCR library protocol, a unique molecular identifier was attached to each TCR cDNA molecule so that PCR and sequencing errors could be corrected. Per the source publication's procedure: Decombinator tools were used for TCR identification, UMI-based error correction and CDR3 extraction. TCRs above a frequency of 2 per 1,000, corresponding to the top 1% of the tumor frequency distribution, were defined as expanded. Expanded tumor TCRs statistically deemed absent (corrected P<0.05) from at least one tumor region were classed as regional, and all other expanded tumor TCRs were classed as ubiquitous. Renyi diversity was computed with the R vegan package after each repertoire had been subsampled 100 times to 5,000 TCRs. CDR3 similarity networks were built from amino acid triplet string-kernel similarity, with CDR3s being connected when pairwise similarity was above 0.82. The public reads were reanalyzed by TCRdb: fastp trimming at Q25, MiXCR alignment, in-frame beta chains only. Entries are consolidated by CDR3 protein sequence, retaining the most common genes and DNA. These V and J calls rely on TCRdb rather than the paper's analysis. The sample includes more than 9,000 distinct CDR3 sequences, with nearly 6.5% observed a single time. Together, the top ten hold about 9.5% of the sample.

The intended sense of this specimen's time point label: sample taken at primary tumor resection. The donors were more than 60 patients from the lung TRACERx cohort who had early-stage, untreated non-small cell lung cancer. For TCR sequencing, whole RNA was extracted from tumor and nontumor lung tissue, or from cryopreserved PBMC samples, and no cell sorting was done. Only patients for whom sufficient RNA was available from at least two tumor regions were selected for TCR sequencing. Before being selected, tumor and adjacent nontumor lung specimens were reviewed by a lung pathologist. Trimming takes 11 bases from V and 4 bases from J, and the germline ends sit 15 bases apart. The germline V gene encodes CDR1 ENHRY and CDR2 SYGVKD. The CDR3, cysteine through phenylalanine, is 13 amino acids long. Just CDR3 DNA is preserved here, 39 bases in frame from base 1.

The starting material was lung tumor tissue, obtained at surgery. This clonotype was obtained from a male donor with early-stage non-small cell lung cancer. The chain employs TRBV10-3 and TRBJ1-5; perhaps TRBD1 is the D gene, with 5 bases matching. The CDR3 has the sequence CAVRTGGNQPQHF. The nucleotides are TGTGCCGTAAGAACCGGGGGAAATCAGCCCCAGCATTTT.